The next 11 T cell receptor beta chains were all read from a single sample in a study of T cells in Graves' hyperthyroidism and ophthalmopathy (dated by TCRdb to the late 2010s). Receptors were amplified or captured by multiplex PCR. TCRdb lists the instrument as Illumina HiSeq 2000. Amplification of TCR beta CDR3 regions was carried out from RNA transcripts. A first-round RT-PCR of the TCR CDR3 used the HTBI primer set with the Qiagen OneStep RT-PCR kit. TCRdb ran its own pipeline on the public reads, namely fastp trimming at Q25 and MiXCR clone calling, and kept in-frame beta chains. Every distinct CDR3 protein forms one entry, paired with its most common genes and DNA. The sample yields approximately 300,000 distinct CDR3 sequences; over 15% were counted once. The top ten clonotypes cover approximately 57% of the sample. What was sequenced was blood. The receptors were gathered from a woman in her sixties with Graves' ophthalmopathy.

The chain recombines TRBV4-1 with TRBJ2-7, with 9 bases aligning to TRBD1. The V gene's germline CDR1 is MGHRA and CDR2 YSYEKL. J gave up 5 bases and V 0 bases, and 11 bases lay outside the gene matches. The CDR3 contains 17 residues. CDR3 sequence reads: CASSQEGAQGARNEQYF. DNA for the CDR3: TGCGCCAGCAGCCAAGAGGGGGCACAGGGGGCTCGGAACGAGCAGTACTTC.

The chain has TRBV9 and TRBJ2-2, with 8 bases lining up with TRBD2. Trimming at V came to 4 bases and at J to 14 bases, leaving 4 bases not matched to a gene. Germline V CDR1 and CDR2: SGDLS, YYNGEE. This CDR3 has 11 residues. CDR3 DNA: TGTGCCAGCAGCCCCGGGGGGGGACTGTTTTTT. Amino acids: CASSPGGGLFF.

This clonotype was counted many times. This rearrangement joins TRBV7-2 to TRBJ1-5; D may be TRBD1 (5 bases). CDR3 length equals 15 residues. Trimming cost V 1 base and J 7 bases, with 14 bases left between them. Germline CDR1 reads SGHTA; CDR2 reads FQGNSA. This chain's CDR3 is CASSLGVREGQPQHF. CDR3 coding DNA: TGTGCCAGCAGCTTAGGAGTCAGGGAAGGACAGCCCCAGCATTTT.

This clonotype came up many times. V and J are TRBV7-2 and TRBJ1-1; no definite D call. Per germline, CDR1 SGHTA and CDR2 FQGNSA. The length of the CDR3 is 14 residues. Trimming removed 2 bases at V and 5 bases at J, with 12 bases between. The CDR3 nucleotides read TGTGCCAGCAGCTTACTTCGCTTGGGGACTGAAGCTTTCTTT. Translating it yields CASSLLRLGTEAFF.

Many counts were recorded for this clonotype. The chain couples TRBV7-2 to TRBJ2-1; D gene uncertain. CDR1 is SGHTA and CDR2 is FQGNSA in the germline V gene. The V gene lost 2 bases and the J gene lost 5 bases, with 16 bases spanning the gap. The CDR3 is 16 residues long. The CDR3 loop reads CASSLPFLRRNNEQFF. The CDR3, as DNA: TGTGCCAGCAGCTTACCCTTTTTGCGCAGAAACAATGAGCAGTTCTTC.

A few counts support this clonotype. The chain combines TRBV4-3 with TRBJ1-5; a weak D match, TRBD1 (6 bases). The CDR3 totals 15 residues. V lost 0 bases to trimming and J lost 6 bases, with 12 bases between them. Germline CDR1 reads LGHNA; CDR2 reads YSLEER. The CDR3 DNA sequence: TGCGCCAGCAGCCAAGACTCGGGGGGCCCTCAGCCCCAGCATTTT. Translating it yields CASSQDSGGPQPQHF.

The rearrangement uses TRBV18 and TRBJ1-6; 8 bases fit TRBD1. The CDR3 runs to 14 residues. Germline CDR1 and CDR2: KGHSH and LQKENI. V trimming: 5 bases; J trimming: 6 bases; junction bases outside the gene matches: 3. The CDR3 nucleotides read TGTGCCAGCTCAACAACAGGGGGTAATTCACCCCTCCACTTT. Residues: CASSTTGGNSPLHF.

This clonotype occurred a few times. This chain links TRBV4-2 with TRBJ1-1; tentatively, D is TRBD1 (5 bases). Trimming pared 0 bases from V and 1 base from J, leaving 24 bases between. The CDR3 is 20 residues long. Germline assignment: CDR1 LGHNA and CDR2 YNFKEQ. CDR3 loop: CASSQEGQRARAVGNTEAFF. The DNA of the CDR3 is TGTGCCAGCAGCCAAGAGGGCCAGAGGGCCAGGGCTGTCGGGAACACTGAAGCTTTCTTT.

This clonotype was observed many times. J is TRBJ2-7 and V is TRBV20-1; D possibly corresponds to TRBD1 (6 bases). The V end was cut by 3 bases, the J end by 2 bases, with 20 bases between. Germline CDR1 DFQATT, CDR2 SNEGSKA (reference sequence). This CDR3 region has 16 residues. This chain's CDR3 is CSASIPRGVPPYEQYF. The DNA of the CDR3 is TGCAGTGCTAGTATACCCAGGGGTGTCCCCCCCTACGAGCAGTACTTC.

In this sample, this clonotype turned up many times. The V call is TRBV13, the J call TRBJ2-7, with D tentatively TRBD1 (6 bases). Trimming removed 6 bases at V and 2 bases at J, with 8 bases between. The germline V gene has CDR1 PRHDT and CDR2 FYEKMQ (reference sequence). This CDR3 contains 12 residues. The CDR3 DNA is TGTGCCAGCAGACAGGGAGCCTACGAGCAGTACTTC. As protein: CASRQGAYEQYF.

This clonotype has ten or more counts. The chain couples TRBV7-2 to TRBJ1-6; no clear D gene. Trimming took off 5 bases at V and 1 base at J, with 12 bases between the two ends. The CDR3 covers 16 residues. Germline V gene data show CDR1 as SGHTA and CDR2 as FQGNSA. The chain's CDR3 is CASSPRTESYNSPLHF. CDR3 DNA sequence: TGTGCCAGCAGCCCTCGGACGGAATCCTATAATTCACCCCTCCACTTT.